The 21 T cell receptor beta chains reported below all come from one sample, sequenced in a study of blood T cells in healthy people across ages. Together with a sample-barcoded 5' primer, a J-beta primer mix was included in a second PCR lasting roughly 6 to 12 cycles. TCRdb ran MiXCR on the 5' RACE reads and lists one entry per CDR3 protein. The profile shows about 1.8 million distinct CDR3 sequences, just under 50% of them singletons. Sequencing used blood. These receptors were taken from a woman aged 40-49 years in good health.

The V call is TRBV5-5, the J call TRBJ1-5, with D possibly being TRBD1 (5 bases). The CDR3 has 16 amino acids. The ends were cut back, 0 bases at V and 4 bases at J, with 14 bases in the middle. The germline V gene encodes CDR1 SGHKS and CDR2 YYEKEE (reference sequence). The CDR3 region has the DNA TGTGCCAGCAGCTTGGTTGGGACCGCTCAGAATCAGCCCCAGCATTTT. Protein sequence: CASSLVGTAQNQPQHF.

On this clonotype itself: Relative to the germline gene, one junction end is altered; a read error may explain this. The chain couples TRBV20-1 to TRBJ2-6; perhaps D is TRBD1 or TRBD2 (5 bases each). The germline V gene encodes CDR1 DFQATT and CDR2 SNEGSKA (reference sequence). This CDR3 is 13 amino acids long. The DNA for the CDR3 is TGCAGTGCTAGGGACTCTGGGGCCAACGGCCTGACTTTC. Encoded protein: CSARDSGANGLTF.

This clonotype was counted only a few times. The rearrangement uses TRBV4-1 and TRBJ2-1, with 7 nucleotides matching TRBD2. Germline values: CDR1 MGHRA, CDR2 YSYEKL. The CDR3 covers 15 residues. The trim removed 4 bases at V and 3 bases at J, leaving 6 bases unmatched. The CDR3: CASSPKGGDYNEQFF. CDR3 coding DNA: TGCGCCAGCAGCCCCAAGGGAGGGGACTACAATGAGCAGTTCTTC.

This clonotype occurred a few times. V and J are TRBV5-6 and TRBJ1-5; 8 bases match TRBD1. The CDR3 length is 16 residues. The germline V gene has CDR1 SGHDT and CDR2 YYEEEE. J lost 5 bases, V lost 2 bases, and 9 bases had no gene match. The chain's CDR3 is CASSFGQGISHQPQHF. CDR3 nucleotide sequence: TGTGCCAGCAGCTTTGGACAGGGAATATCACATCAGCCCCAGCATTTT. Together with reference TRBV5-6 and TRBJ1-5, the CDR3 gives the full variable domain: DAGVTQSPTHLIKTRGQQVTLRCSPKSGHDTVSWYQQALGQGPQFIFQYYEEEERQRGNFPDRFSGHQFPNYSSELNVNALLLGDSALYLCASSFGQGISHQPQHFGDGTRLSIL.

This clonotype was observed a few times. J is TRBJ2-5 and V is TRBV4-2, with TRBD2 identical over 12 bases. The trim removed 2 bases at V and 2 bases at J, leaving 6 bases unmatched. Germline V CDR1 and CDR2: LGHNA, YNFKEQ. The CDR3 covers 17 residues. The CDR3 DNA reads TGTGCCAGCAGCCAAATTACTAGCGGGGGGTGGCAAGAGACCCAGTACTTC. Translating gives CASSQITSGGWQETQYF.

The sample holds a few counts of this clonotype. V usage is TRBV2 and J usage is TRBJ2-5; D is possibly TRBD2 (5 bases). The CDR3 is made up of 13 amino acids. The V gene's germline CDR1 is SNHLY and CDR2 FYNNEI. Deletions cut 5 bases from V and 5 bases from J, with 12 bases between. The CDR3 region has the DNA TGTGCCAGCAGTTACCTAGCTGGCGAGACCCAGTACTTC. Translation: CASSYLAGETQYF.

The chain recombines TRBV27 with TRBJ1-2, with TRBD1 as a possible D gene (5 bases). This CDR3 is built from 16 residues. The ends were cut back, 8 bases at V and 4 bases at J, with 23 bases in the middle. Germline V lookup: CDR1 MNHEY, CDR2 SMNVEV (reference sequence). The chain's CDR3 is CASAPSGGEFSYGYTF. The CDR3 nucleotides read TGTGCCAGCGCTCCGTCCGGGGGGGAGTTTAGCTATGGCTACACCTTC.

The genes are TRBV20-1 and TRBJ2-7; 8 bases line up with TRBD2. V shed 6 bases, J shed 2 bases, and the junction held 12 bases outside the gene matches. The germline V gene encodes CDR1 DFQATT and CDR2 SNEGSKA (reference sequence). This CDR3 has 15 amino acids. CDR3 sequence: CSAISGERGTYEQYF. The CDR3 DNA follows: TGCAGTGCGATCTCGGGGGAGCGGGGGACCTACGAGCAGTACTTC.

V usage is TRBV24-1 and J usage is TRBJ2-5; D is unresolved. V lost 2 bases, J lost 11 bases, and 14 bases lay in between. The CDR3 totals 13 residues. Germline lookup yields CDR1 KGHDR and CDR2 SFDVKD. CDR3 sequence (DNA): TGTGCCACCAGTGATTACGGCGTAAATGAGCAGTACTTC. It specifies CATSDYGVNEQYF.

This rearrangement joins TRBV13 to TRBJ2-7; 7 bases are a match to TRBD1. This CDR3 is 15 amino acids long. Germline CDR1 reads PRHDT; CDR2 reads FYEKMQ (reference sequence). Unmatched junction bases numbered 8, after V lost 5 bases and J lost 1 base. The CDR3 reads CASSRSLTGSYEQYF. The CDR3 nucleotides are TGTGCCAGCAGCCGAAGCCTGACAGGGTCCTACGAGCAGTACTTC.

Here the CDR3 DNA reads TGTGCCAGCAGTCAATTTCCCTTAGGGGGGGGCTCGGCAGATACGCAGTATTTT. It yields the protein CASSQFPLGGGSADTQYF. The genes are TRBV28 and TRBJ2-3; weak D call: TRBD2 (7 bases). Germline V gene data show CDR1 as MDHEN and CDR2 as SYDVKM. This CDR3 spans 18 amino acids. Between the trimmed V and J ends, which lost 5 bases and 4 bases, there was a span of 25 bases.

The chain carries TRBV6-5 and TRBJ1-4; 7 bases line up with TRBD1. The V and J ends lost 2 bases and 2 bases, in that order; junction bases with no gene match: 8. This CDR3 has 17 amino acids. Germline CDR1 MNHEY, CDR2 SVGAGI. CDR3 residues: CASSYVGRGGTNEKLFF. The CDR3 coding sequence is TGTGCCAGCAGTTACGTTGGCAGGGGGGGGACTAATGAAAAACTGTTTTTT.

This chain connects TRBV24-1 to TRBJ2-5; tentatively, D is TRBD1 (5 bases). Trimming removed 3 bases at V and 8 bases at J, with 12 bases between. The CDR3 runs 13 residues. Germline-derived CDR1 and CDR2 are KGHDR and SFDVKD. Here the CDR3 DNA reads TGTGCCACCAGTGATCCGCGTGGGGCCACCCAGTACTTC. Translating gives CATSDPRGATQYF.

A few counts support this clonotype. The CDR3 loop reads CASSLSLYGLEFF. The CDR3 DNA reads TGTGCCAGCAGCCTGAGCCTTTACGGACTGGAGTTCTTC. This chain links TRBV4-2 with TRBJ2-1; D might be TRBD2 (5 bases). Germline-derived CDR1 and CDR2 are LGHNA and YNFKEQ. The CDR3 covers 13 residues. V was pared by 4 bases and J by 14 bases, with 18 bases between.

The J gene is TRBJ2-3, the V gene TRBV20-1, with D unresolved. CDR1 and CDR2 (germline): DFQATT, SNEGSKA (reference sequence). CDR3 size: 15 residues. Trimming took off 3 bases at V and 2 bases at J, with 15 bases between the two ends. As DNA, the CDR3 is TGCAGTGCTAGGTCTGGAAATCTGGACACAGATACGCAGTATTTT. This codes for CSARSGNLDTDTQYF.

The chain uses TRBV29-1 and TRBJ2-1; D uncertain. The CDR3 sequence is 11 residues long. V gave up 2 bases and J gave up 12 bases, with 11 bases separating them. The V gene's germline CDR1 is SQVTM and CDR2 ANQGSEA. Here the CDR3 DNA reads TGCAGCGTTGAATTGGGCCCTTCGCAGTTCTTC. Amino acids: CSVELGPSQFF.

Note on this clonotype: At one of its ends the junction is not consistent with the germline gene, which may arise from a read error. The chain employs TRBV7-2 and TRBJ2-1; D might be TRBD1 (8 bases). Germline V CDR1 and CDR2: SGHTA, FQGNSA. CDR3 length: 17 residues. The CDR3 sequence: CASTLQGGSRAYNEQFF. The CDR3, as DNA: TGTGCCAGCACCTTACAGGGGGGGAGCCGTGCCTACAATGAGCAGTTCTTC.

The chain combines TRBV5-6 with TRBJ2-5, with D perhaps being TRBD1 or TRBD2 (6 bases each). Germline V lookup: CDR1 SGHDT, CDR2 YYEEEE. V gave up 9 bases and J gave up 7 bases, with 19 bases separating them. CDR3 size: 13 residues. Written as DNA, the CDR3 is TGTGCCAACAGTAGGGGGGCGGGATGGACCCAGTACTTC. Protein sequence: CANSRGAGWTQYF.

The chain uses TRBV3-1 and TRBJ2-3; TRBD1 matches 7 bases. Trimming at V came to 4 bases and at J to 6 bases, leaving 10 bases not matched to a gene. Germline V gene data show CDR1 as LGHDT and CDR2 as YNNKEL (reference sequence). The length of the CDR3 is 15 residues. The CDR3 DNA follows: TGTGCCAGCAGCCTCCACAGGGGATTCGGGGATACGCAGTATTTT. Its translation: CASSLHRGFGDTQYF.

The chain recombines TRBV6-1 with TRBJ1-2; unclear D gene. CDR3 length: 13 amino acids. Germline-derived CDR1 and CDR2 are MNHNS and SASEGT. V shed 9 bases and J shed 5 bases, with 16 bases lying between them. The CDR3 protein is CASRSLGSYGYTF. The DNA for the CDR3 is TGTGCCAGTAGATCTTTAGGGTCTTATGGCTACACCTTC.

This clonotype was seen a few times. V gene TRBV12-5 combines with J gene TRBJ2-7; no firm D call. The germline V and J ends were trimmed by 2 bases and 4 bases, with 6 bases remaining between them. Germline CDR1 and CDR2: LGHNT and FRNRAP. The CDR3 contains 12 residues. The CDR3 DNA reads TGTGCTAGTGGTTTGAGCAGTTACGAGCAGTACTTC. This encodes CASGLSSYEQYF. Combining the CDR3 with reference TRBV12-5 and TRBJ2-7 gives the whole variable domain DARVTQTPRHKVTEMGQEVTMRCQPILGHNTVFWYRQTMMQGLELLAYFRNRAPLDDSGMPKDRFSAEMPDATLATLKIQPSEPRDSAVYFCASGLSSYEQYFGPGTRLTVT.